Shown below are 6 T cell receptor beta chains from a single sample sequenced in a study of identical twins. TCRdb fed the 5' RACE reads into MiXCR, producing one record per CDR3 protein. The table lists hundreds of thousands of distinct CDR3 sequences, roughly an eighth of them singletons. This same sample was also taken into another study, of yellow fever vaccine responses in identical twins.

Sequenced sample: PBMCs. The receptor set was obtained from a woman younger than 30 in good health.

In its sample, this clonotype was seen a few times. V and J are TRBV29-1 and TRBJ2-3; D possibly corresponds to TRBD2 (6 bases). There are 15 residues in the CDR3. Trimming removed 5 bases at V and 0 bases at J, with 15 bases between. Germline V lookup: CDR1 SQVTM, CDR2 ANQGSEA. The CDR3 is CSVFTGGYSTDTQYF. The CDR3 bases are TGCAGCGTTTTTACTGGGGGGTACAGCACAGATACGCAGTATTTT.

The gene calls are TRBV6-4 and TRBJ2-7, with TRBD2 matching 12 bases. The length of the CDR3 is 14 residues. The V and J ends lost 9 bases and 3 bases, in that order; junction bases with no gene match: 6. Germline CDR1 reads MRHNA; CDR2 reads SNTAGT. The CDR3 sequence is CARDGLAGYYEQYF. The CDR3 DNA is TGTGCCAGGGACGGACTAGCGGGGTACTACGAGCAGTACTTC.

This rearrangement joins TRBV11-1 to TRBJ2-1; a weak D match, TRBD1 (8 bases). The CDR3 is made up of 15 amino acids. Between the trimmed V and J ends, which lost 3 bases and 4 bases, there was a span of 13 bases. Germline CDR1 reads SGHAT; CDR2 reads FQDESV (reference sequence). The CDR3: CASSFVQGGYNEQFF. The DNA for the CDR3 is TGTGCCAGCAGCTTTGTACAGGGGGGGTACAATGAGCAGTTCTTC.

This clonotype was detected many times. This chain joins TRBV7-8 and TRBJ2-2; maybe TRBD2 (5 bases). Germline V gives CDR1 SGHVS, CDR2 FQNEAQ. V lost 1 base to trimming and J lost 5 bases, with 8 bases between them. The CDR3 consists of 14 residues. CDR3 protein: CASSLERRTGELFF. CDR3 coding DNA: TGTGCCAGCAGCTTAGAAAGGAGGACCGGGGAGCTGTTTTTT.

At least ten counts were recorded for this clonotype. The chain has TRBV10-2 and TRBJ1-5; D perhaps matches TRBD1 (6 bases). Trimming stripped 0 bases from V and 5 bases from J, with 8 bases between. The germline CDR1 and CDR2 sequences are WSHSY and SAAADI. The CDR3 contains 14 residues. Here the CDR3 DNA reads TGCGCCAGCAGTGAGTCTAGGGGGTATCAGCCCCAGCATTTT. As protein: CASSESRGYQPQHF.

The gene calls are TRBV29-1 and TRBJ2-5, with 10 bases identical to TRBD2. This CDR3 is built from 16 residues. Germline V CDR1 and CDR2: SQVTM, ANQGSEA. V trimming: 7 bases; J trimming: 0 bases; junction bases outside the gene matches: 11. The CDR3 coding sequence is TGCAGCGACCGGTCTAGCGGGAGTTGGTACCAAGAGACCCAGTACTTC. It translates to CSDRSSGSWYQETQYF.